The clone carrying this T cell receptor (beta chain) was seen many times. Its target is unknown. The V and J ends lost 0 bases and 2 bases respectively, with 5 bases between them. The CDR3 is 14 residues long. The germline gives CDR1 SNHLY, CDR2 FYNNEI. These data belong to a study of regulatory T cells in long-lasting Graves disease. Points from the study as a whole: TRBV28, TRBJ1-2 and TRBJ2-5 emerged as the favored segments in persistent disease.

Construction of TCR beta libraries relied on iRepertoire HTBI primers and on Arm-PCR targeting CDR3 regions. Using its own MiXCR run on the multiplex PCR reads, TCRdb lists one record per CDR3 protein. The table lists 300,000 to 400,000 distinct CDR3 sequences, 16% of them singletons, with roughly 29% in the top ten. Time point reported: newly diagnosed GD, antithyroid drugs for less than 3 months. The TCR library used RNA extracted from PBMCs. Patients were from an endocrinology department in Xi'an, China. The sample was also linked to a second study, of T cells in Graves' hyperthyroidism and ophthalmopathy. Per that paper: Appearing also in blood were most of the thyroid clonotypes expanded above 0.001.

The receptor was derived from a man aged 40-49 years with Graves disease. Sample: peripheral blood mononuclear cells (PBMCs), taken at new diagnosis, from a patient treated with antithyroid drugs. The V gene is TRBV2, the J gene TRBJ1-5; no definite D call. The CDR3 loop is CASSEARRNQPQHF. The CDR3 DNA reads as TGTGCCAGCAGTGAAGCCCGACGCAATCAGCCCCAGCATTTT.